This T cell receptor (beta chain) was documented in a study of molecular identifiers for immune sequencing clone quantification. Findings and caveats of the study: Spiked TCR RNA from one Jurkat cell reportedly showed up when mixed among 950,000 to 1,000,000 naive cells.

One entry per CDR3 protein results from TCRdb running MiXCR on the PCR reads. The profile shows approximately 590,000 distinct CDR3 sequences, about 25% of them singletons. CDR3 length: 11 residues. The V end was cut by 7 bases, the J end by 8 bases, with 11 bases between. Germline CDR1 is MNHEY and CDR2 is SMNVEV (reference sequence). This clonotype has a count of ten or more. Its cognate antigen is unknown. Source material: naive CD8+ T cells from blood, with Jurkat cell RNA spiked in. Subset indicated: FACS-sorted CD8+CD4-CCR7+CD45RA+ naive T cells. The J gene is TRBJ1-1, the V gene TRBV27, with TRBD1 as a possible D gene (6 bases). This clonotype was sampled from a human donor in good health. Some libraries in this study had Jurkat cell RNA spiked in. The CDR3 nucleotides are TGTGCCAGCAAGTCGGGACAAGAAGCTTTCTTT. Translation: CASKSGQEAFF.